The subject of this entry is one TCR beta chain. Trimming removed 5 bases from V and 5 bases from J; junction bases left unmatched: 7. This CDR3 has 14 amino acids. Germline loops: CDR1 SGHAT, CDR2 FQNNGV. This specimen belongs to a study of blood T cell repertoires in COVID-19. About the study: Acute and convalescent COVID-19 samples came from the United States, Italy and Spain.

In the authors' workflow: Cell counts per sample came from amplifying reference gene primers. Profiling relied on immunoSEQ multiplex PCR, and the TCRdb table lists in-frame clones only, not all of them. D and trimming come from the DNA, and the V and J calls and clone size come from that table. The sample has roughly 400,000 clones, approximately 90% seen once. V usage is TRBV11-2 and J usage is TRBJ1-2; 8 nucleotides line up with TRBD1. The sequence was obtained from a woman in her thirties or forties who had been exposed to COVID-19. Sequencing input: PBMCs or T cells enriched from blood (not recorded which). The CDR3 here is CASSPDRVRYGYTF. CDR3 bases: TGTGCCAGCAGCCCGGACAGGGTGCGATATGGCTACACCTTC.